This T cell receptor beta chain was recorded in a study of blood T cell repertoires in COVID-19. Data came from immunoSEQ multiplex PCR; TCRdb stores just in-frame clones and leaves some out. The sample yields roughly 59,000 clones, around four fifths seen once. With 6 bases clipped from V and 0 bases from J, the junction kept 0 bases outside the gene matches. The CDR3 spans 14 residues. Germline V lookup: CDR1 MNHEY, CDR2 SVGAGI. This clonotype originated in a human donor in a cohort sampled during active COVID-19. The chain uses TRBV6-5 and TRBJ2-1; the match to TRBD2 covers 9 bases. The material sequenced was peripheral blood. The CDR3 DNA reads TGTGCCAGCAGAGCGGGAGGCTCCTACAATGAGCAGTTCTTC. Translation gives CASRAGGSYNEQFF.